These T cell receptor beta chains were read from a single sample in a study of shared clonotypes between healthy human individuals. TCRdb keeps only in-frame clones here, not all; method: immunoSEQ multiplex PCR. The sample shows over a million clones, about 96% of them seen only once. Sequenced sample: naive CD4+ T cells sorted from blood. All receptors derive from a man younger than 40 in good health. Both conserved end residues are part of each CDR3. The D gene is left open where the match is weak. Where a row states a size, it is once, few, many or the class of an expanded clone; other rows omit it.

>once|TRBJ2-7|TRBD1|TRBV27
CASSLSPGQSTYEQYF
TGTGCCAGCAGTTTGAGTCCGGGACAGTCAACCTACGAGCAGTACTTC
>-|TRBJ2-2|TRBD2|TRBV5-1
CASSLVRASGRWPGELFF
TGCGCCAGCAGCTTGGTGCGGGCTAGCGGGAGATGGCCCGGGGAGCTGTTTTTT
>-|TRBJ2-1|TRBD1|TRBV5-1
CASSSGQGTFDEQFF
TGCGCCAGCAGCTCAGGACAGGGCACCTTTGATGAGCAGTTCTTC
>-|TRBJ2-3|TRBD2|TRBV5-1
CASSLGSLAGGIDTQYF
TGCGCCAGCAGCTTGGGTTCACTAGCGGGAGGGATAGATACGCAGTATTTT
>-|TRBJ2-7|-|TRBV11-2
CASSFKVPPYEQYF
TGTGCCAGCAGCTTTAAGGTCCCCCCCTACGAGCAGTACTTC
>-|TRBJ1-1|TRBD1|TRBV9
CASSAGLGQTNTEAFF
TGTGCCAGCAGCGCGGGGTTGGGACAGACGAACACTGAAGCTTTCTTT
>-|TRBJ1-4|-|TRBV4-3
CASSQDITAPEKLFF
TGCGCCAGCAGCCAAGATATTACAGCTCCAGAAAAACTGTTTTTT
>-|TRBJ1-2|-|TRBV7-9
CASSHDRNYGYTF
TGTGCCAGCAGCCACGACAGGAACTATGGCTACACCTTC
>-|TRBJ2-1|TRBD2|TRBV7-9
CASSDERGGQYNEQFF
TGTGCCAGCAGCGATGAAAGGGGAGGGCAGTACAATGAGCAGTTCTTC
>-|TRBJ2-7|TRBD1|TRBV5-1
CASSRTGGSVHYEQYF
TGCGCCAGCAGCCGGACAGGGGGCTCGGTCCATTACGAGCAGTACTTC
>-|TRBJ2-1|TRBD2|TRBV29-1
CSARLAGVPYNEQFF
TGCAGCGCACGACTAGCGGGAGTACCCTACAATGAGCAGTTCTTC
>-|TRBJ1-5|-|TRBV25-1
CASSAAGWGQPQHF
TGTGCCAGCAGTGCGGCAGGGTGGGGTCAGCCCCAGCATTTT
>-|TRBJ2-2|-|TRBV21-1
CASSKTGATGELFF
TGTGCCAGCAGCAAGACAGGGGCCACCGGGGAGCTGTTTTTT
>-|TRBJ2-6|TRBD2|TRBV4-2
CASTGGGSGANVLTF
TGTGCCAGCACTGGGGGGGGCTCTGGGGCCAACGTCCTGACTTTC
>-|TRBJ1-1|-|TRBV7-5
CARSLRRPRNTEAFF
TGTGCCAGAAGCTTACGCAGGCCTCGGAACACTGAAGCTTTCTTT
>-|TRBJ1-1|-|TRBV9
CASSGSGLPNTEAFF
TGTGCCAGCAGCGGGTCGGGACTCCCGAACACTGAAGCTTTCTTT
>-|TRBJ2-1|TRBD2|TRBV5-3
CARSPIGAGGKNEQFF
TGTGCCAGAAGCCCGATTGGGGCGGGAGGGAAGAATGAGCAGTTCTTC
>-|TRBJ2-1|TRBD1|TRBV18
CASSSLTGDGEQFF
TGTGCCAGCTCATCCTTAACAGGGGATGGTGAGCAGTTCTTC
>once|TRBJ2-3|-|TRBV7-2
CASSPALYTQYF
TGTGCCAGCAGCCCAGCGTTGTATACGCAGTATTTT
>-|TRBJ2-7|-|TRBV7-2
CASSLVGELEQYF
TGTGCCAGCAGCTTAGTAGGGGAACTCGAGCAGTACTTC